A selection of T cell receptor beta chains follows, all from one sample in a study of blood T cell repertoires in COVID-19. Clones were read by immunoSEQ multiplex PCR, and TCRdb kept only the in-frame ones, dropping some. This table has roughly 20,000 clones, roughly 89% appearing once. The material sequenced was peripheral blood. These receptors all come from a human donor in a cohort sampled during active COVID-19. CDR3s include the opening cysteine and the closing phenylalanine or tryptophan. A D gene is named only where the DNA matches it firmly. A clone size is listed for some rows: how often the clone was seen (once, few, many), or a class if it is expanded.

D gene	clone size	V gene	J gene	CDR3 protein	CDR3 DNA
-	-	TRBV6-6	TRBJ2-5	CASRPTGQRQETQYF	TGTGCCAGCAGGCCCACCGGACAGAGACAAGAGACCCAGTACTTC
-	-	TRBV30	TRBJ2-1	CAWNLHRADNEQFF	TGTGCCTGGAACCTCCACAGAGCGGACAATGAGCAGTTCTTC
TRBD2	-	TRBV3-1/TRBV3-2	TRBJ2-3	CASSHRREVADTQYF	TGTGCCAGCAGCCACAGGCGGGAGGTAGCAGATACGCAGTATTTT
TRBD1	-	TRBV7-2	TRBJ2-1	CASSLEDRTYNEQFF	TGTGCCAGCAGCTTAGAGGACAGGACCTACAATGAGCAGTTCTTC
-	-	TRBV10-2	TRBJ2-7	CASSQGTSYEQYF	TGCGCCAGCAGCCAGGGGACCTCCTACGAGCAGTACTTC
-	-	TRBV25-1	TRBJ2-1	CALVLGGWACGIDEQFF	TGTGCCCTAGTTCTGGGCGGGTGGGCTTGTGGTATCGATGAGCAGTTCTTC
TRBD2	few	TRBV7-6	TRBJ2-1	CASSLEREKYNEQFF	TGTGCCAGCAGCTTAGAGCGGGAAAAATACAATGAGCAGTTCTTC
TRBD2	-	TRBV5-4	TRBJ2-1	CASSPRTSGRGNEQFF	TGTGCCAGCAGCCCCCGGACTAGCGGGAGGGGAAATGAGCAGTTCTTC
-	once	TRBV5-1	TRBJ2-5	CASSPPAEGGETQYF	TGCGCCAGCAGCCCCCCTGCGGAGGGCGGTGAGACCCAGTACTTC
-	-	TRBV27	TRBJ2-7	CASSLRPSSYEQYF	TGTGCCAGCAGTTTACGTCCTAGCTCCTACGAGCAGTACTTC
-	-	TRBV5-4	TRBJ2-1	CASSLDYLGQFF	TGTGCCAGCAGCCTGGACTATCTTGGGCAGTTCTTC
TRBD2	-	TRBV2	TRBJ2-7	CASSPIPGTSGTYEQYF	TGTGCCAGCAGCCCCATCCCCGGGACTAGCGGGACCTACGAGCAGTACTTC
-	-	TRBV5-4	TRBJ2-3	CASSLSLPSTDTQYF	TGTGCCAGCAGCTTGTCCCTCCCCAGTACAGATACGCAGTATTTT
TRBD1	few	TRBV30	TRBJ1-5	CAWSIGTGSQPQHF	TGTGCCTGGAGCATCGGGACAGGGAGTCAGCCCCAGCATTTT
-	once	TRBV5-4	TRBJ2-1	CASSLYENEQFF	TGTGCCAGCAGCTTGTATGAGAATGAGCAGTTCTTC